Listed below are T cell receptor beta chains from one sample, sequenced in a study of OX40 agonist ivuxolimab in advanced cancers. This table comes from immunoSEQ multiplex PCR, and its TCRdb copy is limited to in-frame clones, with some not included. The profile shows tens of thousands of clones, 79% of them singletons. The sample was CD4+ or CD8+ T cells sorted from blood, taken in a trial of the OX40 agonist ivuxolimab. Source of these receptors: an adult with an advanced solid tumor such as melanoma, head and neck, liver or kidney cancer. CDR3s include the opening cysteine and the closing phenylalanine or tryptophan. D genes are given only for firm matches. Some rows have no size entry. The others give once, few or many, or a class for an expanded clone.

v_gene	d_gene	j_gene	abundance	CDR3aa	CDR3nt
TRBV6-4	.	TRBJ1-1	.	CASSQGWATEAFF	TGTGCCAGCAGCCAGGGCTGGGCCACTGAAGCTTTCTTT
TRBV19	.	TRBJ1-1	.	CASSGAPYEAFF	TGTGCCAGTAGCGGGGCACCGTATGAAGCTTTCTTT
TRBV2	.	TRBJ2-2	.	CASSWRSGYLETSWTGELFF	TGTGCCAGCAGTTGGCGTTCGGGCTATTTGGAAACATCGTGGACCGGGGAGCTGTTTTTT
TRBV30	TRBD1	TRBJ2-6	.	CAVPAPGGVSGANVLTF	TGTGCCGTACCCGCCCCAGGGGGCGTCTCTGGGGCCAACGTCCTGACTTTC
TRBV2	.	TRBJ2-3	.	CASSEVLGFGNTDTQYF	TGTGCCAGCAGTGAAGTATTGGGATTTGGGAACACAGATACGCAGTATTTT
TRBV29-1	TRBD1	TRBJ1-1	.	CSVEQGETTEAFF	TGCAGCGTTGAGCAGGGGGAGACCACTGAAGCTTTCTTT
TRBV2	.	TRBJ1-4	.	CASSAPGEKLFF	TGTGCCAGCAGTGCTCCTGGGGAAAAACTGTTTTTT
TRBV5-5	.	TRBJ2-7	.	CASSSTSEQYF	TGTGCCAGCAGCTCCACAAGCGAGCAGTACTTC
TRBV6-5	.	TRBJ1-1	.	CASRSKTGNTEAFF	TGTGCCAGCAGGAGCAAGACAGGGAACACTGAAGCTTTCTTT
TRBV29-1	.	TRBJ1-2	.	CSVDANRDFYTF	TGCAGCGTTGACGCGAATAGGGATTTCTACACCTTC
TRBV30	.	TRBJ2-1	.	CAWSVGLSYNEQFF	TGTGCCTGGAGTGTAGGGCTGTCCTACAATGAGCAGTTCTTC
TRBV30	TRBD2	TRBJ2-3	.	CAWSTIGLATDTQYF	TGTGCCTGGAGCACCATCGGACTAGCGACAGATACGCAGTATTTT
TRBV19	TRBD1	TRBJ2-2	.	CASSIQGATGELFF	TGTGCCAGTAGTATACAGGGGGCGACCGGGGAGCTGTTTTTT
TRBV4-1	.	TRBJ1-1	.	CASSQDRFGGHDTEAFF	TGCGCCAGCAGCCAAGATCGGTTCGGGGGTCACGACACTGAAGCTTTCTTT
TRBV18	TRBD2	TRBJ2-1	.	CASSRIAGGNYNEQFF	TGTGCCAGCTCACGGATAGCGGGGGGGAACTACAATGAGCAGTTCTTC
TRBV6-5	.	TRBJ2-7	.	CASSYSGETYEQYF	TGTGCCAGCAGTTACTCAGGAGAGACCTACGAGCAGTACTTC
TRBV9	.	TRBJ2-7	.	CASSARFRESTYEQYF	TGTGCCAGCAGCGCCCGCTTTCGGGAAAGCACCTACGAGCAGTACTTC
TRBV6-1	TRBD1	TRBJ2-7	.	CASRRGGQGGEQYF	TGTGCCAGCAGACGAGGGGGACAGGGAGGCGAGCAGTACTTC
TRBV15	.	TRBJ1-6	.	CATSRDKDSPLHF	TGTGCCACCAGCAGAGACAAAGATTCACCCCTCCACTTT
TRBV5-1	.	TRBJ2-3	.	CASSRGGSFTDTQYF	TGCGCCAGCAGCCGTGGGGGGAGTTTCACAGATACGCAGTATTTT
TRBV28	TRBD2	TRBJ2-3	few	CASSRGLEPDTQYF	TGTGCCAGCAGTCGGGGACTAGAACCAGATACGCAGTATTTT
TRBV11-3	.	TRBJ2-6	.	CASSLSNLSGANVLTF	TGTGCCAGCAGCTTATCTAACCTCTCTGGGGCCAACGTCCTGACTTTC
TRBV7-9	TRBD1	TRBJ2-7	.	CASSLVIGQAYEQYF	TGTGCCAGCAGCTTAGTTATTGGACAGGCCTACGAGCAGTACTTC
TRBV10-1	.	TRBJ1-5	.	CATPTEYSNQPQHF	TGCGCCACCCCCACAGAATATAGCAATCAGCCCCAGCATTTT
TRBV5-1	.	TRBJ1-2	once	CASSFGTNYGYTF	TGCGCCAGCAGCTTTGGCACTAACTATGGCTACACCTTC
TRBV6-1	.	TRBJ1-2	.	CASSELKGAEGGTRGYTF	TGTGCCAGCAGTGAATTGAAAGGGGCCGAAGGCGGGACAAGGGGCTACACCTTC
TRBV6-1	TRBD1	TRBJ1-4	.	CASSFPDRINEKLFF	TGTGCCAGCAGTTTCCCGGACAGGATTAATGAAAAACTGTTTTTT
TRBV27	.	TRBJ1-1	.	CASSLRPGRNTEAFF	TGTGCCAGCAGTTTAAGGCCGGGAAGGAACACTGAAGCTTTCTTT